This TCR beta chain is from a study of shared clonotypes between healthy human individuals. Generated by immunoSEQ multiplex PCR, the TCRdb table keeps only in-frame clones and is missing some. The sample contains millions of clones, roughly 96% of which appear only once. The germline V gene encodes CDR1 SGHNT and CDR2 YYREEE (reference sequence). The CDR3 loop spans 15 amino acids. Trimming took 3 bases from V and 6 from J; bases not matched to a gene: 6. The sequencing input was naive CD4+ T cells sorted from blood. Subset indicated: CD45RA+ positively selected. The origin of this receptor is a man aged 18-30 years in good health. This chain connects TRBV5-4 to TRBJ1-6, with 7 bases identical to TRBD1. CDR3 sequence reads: CASSSTGVSNSPLHF. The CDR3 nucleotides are TGTGCCAGCAGCTCTACAGGGGTATCTAATTCACCCCTCCACTTT.